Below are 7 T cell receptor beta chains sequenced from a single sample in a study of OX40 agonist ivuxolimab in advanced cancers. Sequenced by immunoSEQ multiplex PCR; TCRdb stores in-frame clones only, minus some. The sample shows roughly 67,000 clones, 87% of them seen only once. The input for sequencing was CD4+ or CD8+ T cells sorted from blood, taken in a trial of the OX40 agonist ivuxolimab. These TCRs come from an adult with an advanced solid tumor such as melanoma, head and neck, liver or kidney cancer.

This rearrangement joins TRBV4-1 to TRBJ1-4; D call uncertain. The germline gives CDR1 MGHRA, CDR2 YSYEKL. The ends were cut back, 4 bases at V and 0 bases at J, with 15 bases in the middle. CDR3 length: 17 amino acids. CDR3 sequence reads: CASSLRGILSTNEKLFF. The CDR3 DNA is TGCGCCAGCAGCCTGAGAGGGATTTTATCAACTAATGAAAAACTGTTTTTT.

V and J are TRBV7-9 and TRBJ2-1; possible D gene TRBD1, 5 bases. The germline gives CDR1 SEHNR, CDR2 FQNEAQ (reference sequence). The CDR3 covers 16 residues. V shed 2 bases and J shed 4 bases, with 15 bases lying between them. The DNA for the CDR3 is TGTGCCAGCAGCTTATTTCAGGGCCTAGGATACAATGAGCAGTTCTTC. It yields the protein CASSLFQGLGYNEQFF.

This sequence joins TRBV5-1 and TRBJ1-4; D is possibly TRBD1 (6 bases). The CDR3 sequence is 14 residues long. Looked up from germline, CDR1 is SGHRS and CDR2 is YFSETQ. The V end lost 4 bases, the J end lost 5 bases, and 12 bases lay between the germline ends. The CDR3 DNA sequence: TGCGCCAGCAGCGTGACAGGATTCAATGAAAAACTGTTTTTT. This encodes CASSVTGFNEKLFF.

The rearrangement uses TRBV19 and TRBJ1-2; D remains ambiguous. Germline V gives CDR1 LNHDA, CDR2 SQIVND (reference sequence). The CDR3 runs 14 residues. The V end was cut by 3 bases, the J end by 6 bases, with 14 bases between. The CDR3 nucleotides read TGTGCCAGTAGTATGGGGAGGGTAAGCGATGGCTACACCTTC. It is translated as CASSMGRVSDGYTF.

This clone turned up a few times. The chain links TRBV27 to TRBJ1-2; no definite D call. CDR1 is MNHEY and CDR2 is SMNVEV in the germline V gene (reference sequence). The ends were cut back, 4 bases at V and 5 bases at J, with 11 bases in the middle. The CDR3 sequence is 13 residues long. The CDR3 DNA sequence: TGTGCCAGCAGTTCCGCGGGGAGGTATGGCTACACCTTC. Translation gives CASSSAGRYGYTF.

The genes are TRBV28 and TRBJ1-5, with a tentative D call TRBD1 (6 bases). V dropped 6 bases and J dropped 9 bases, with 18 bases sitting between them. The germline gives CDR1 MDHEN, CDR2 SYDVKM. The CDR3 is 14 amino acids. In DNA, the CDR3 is TGTGCCAGCAGCATAACACAGGGCCTAGGGCCCCAGCATTTT. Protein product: CASSITQGLGPQHF.

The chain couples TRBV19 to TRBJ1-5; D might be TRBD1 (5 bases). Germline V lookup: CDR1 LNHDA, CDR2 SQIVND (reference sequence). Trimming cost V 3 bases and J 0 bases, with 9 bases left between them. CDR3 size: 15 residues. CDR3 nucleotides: TGTGCCAGTAGTATGGGGCCTTATAGCAATCAGCCCCAGCATTTT. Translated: CASSMGPYSNQPQHF.